This note documents a single T cell receptor beta chain sequence. This specimen comes from a study of blood T cell repertoires in COVID-19. Study in general: From T cells, B-cell-depleted T cells, or PBMCs came the material, which was cDNA or gDNA.

The authors' processing: Reference gene primer amplification yielded estimated nucleated cell counts. Using immunoSEQ multiplex PCR, the repertoire was profiled, and TCRdb retains in-frame clones only, with some absent. The V and J calls and clone size come from that table; D and trimming were worked out from the DNA. The sample includes fewer than 400,000 clones, roughly 90% of them seen just once. From germline, CDR1 is SEHNR and CDR2 FQNEAQ (reference sequence). The V end lost 6 bases, the J end lost 7 bases, and 13 bases lay between the germline ends. The CDR3 contains 13 residues. The sequence came from a woman in her 30s with COVID-19, enrolled during active disease. The gene calls are TRBV7-9 and TRBJ1-5; D may be TRBD1 (5 bases). The source material was peripheral blood. The CDR3 coding sequence is TGTGCCAGCAGTTCAGGGTTATGGCAGCCCCAGCATTTT. This translates into CASSSGLWQPQHF.